The 15 T cell receptor beta chains reported below all come from one sample, sequenced in a study of OX40 agonist ivuxolimab in advanced cancers. Generated by immunoSEQ multiplex PCR, the TCRdb table keeps only in-frame clones and is missing some. The sample records some 70,000 clones, just under 85% being singletons. Sequences were derived from CD4+ or CD8+ T cells sorted from blood, sampled in a trial of the OX40 agonist ivuxolimab. These receptors came from an adult with an advanced solid tumor such as melanoma, head and neck, liver or kidney cancer.

The genes are TRBV4-2 and TRBJ2-2, with D perhaps matching TRBD1 (6 bases). CDR3 length: 16 residues. Germline CDR1 is LGHNA and CDR2 is YNFKEQ. Trimming removed 1 base from V and 4 bases from J, with 13 bases in between. CDR3 DNA sequence: TGTGCCAGCAGCCAAGGAGCGCAGGGGCTCACCGGGGAGCTGTTTTTT. Translated, it gives CASSQGAQGLTGELFF.

This clone was detected only once. This sequence joins TRBV6-1 and TRBJ1-2; 9 nucleotides align to TRBD1. Germline V lookup: CDR1 MNHNS, CDR2 SASEGT. Trimming cost V 1 base and J 2 bases; bases outside gene matches: 5. The CDR3 has 16 residues. The CDR3 protein is CASSEGRTGENYGYTF. For the CDR3, the DNA is TGTGCCAGCAGTGAAGGAAGGACAGGGGAGAACTATGGCTACACCTTC.

V is TRBV2 and J is TRBJ2-3; D unresolved. V was clipped by 0 bases and J by 0 bases, with 7 bases between them. CDR1 is SNHLY, CDR2 FYNNEI, per germline. This CDR3 spans 15 amino acids. The CDR3 loop reads CASSEASQSTDTQYF. CDR3 DNA sequence: TGTGCCAGCAGTGAAGCATCACAAAGCACAGATACGCAGTATTTT.

The chain recombines TRBV9 with TRBJ1-3; D gene unclear. Trimming cost V 0 bases and J 0 bases, with 22 bases left between them. This CDR3 is 20 amino acids long. CDR1 SGDLS and CDR2 YYNGEE come from the germline V gene. The CDR3 sequence is CASSVGFLGQALGSGNTIYF. CDR3 DNA: TGTGCCAGCAGCGTAGGATTTCTTGGCCAGGCACTTGGCTCTGGAAACACCATATATTTT.

The CDR3: CASSGPTQGINEKLFF. The CDR3 nucleotides are TGCGCCAGCAGTGGACCGACACAAGGGATTAATGAAAAACTGTTTTTT. This chain uses TRBV10-2 with TRBJ1-4; D is unresolved. Germline V CDR1 and CDR2: WSHSY, SAAADI. Trimming stripped 4 bases from V and 4 bases from J, with 16 bases between. The CDR3 consists of 16 residues.

V gene TRBV2 combines with J gene TRBJ1-5; D perhaps matches TRBD1 (5 bases). Trimming took off 3 bases at V and 0 bases at J, with 24 bases between the two ends. This CDR3 is 20 amino acids long. Germline CDR1 and CDR2: SNHLY and FYNNEI. The chain's CDR3 is CASSDTWGGARQASNQPQHF. CDR3 in DNA: TGTGCCAGCAGTGATACCTGGGGGGGAGCTCGGCAGGCTAGCAATCAGCCCCAGCATTTT.

This sequence joins TRBV7-9 and TRBJ2-4; D remains unclear. The CDR3 runs to 12 residues. Between the trimmed V and J ends, which lost 7 bases and 4 bases, there was a span of 8 bases. Germline V gene data show CDR1 as SEHNR and CDR2 as FQNEAQ (reference sequence). The CDR3 DNA sequence: TGTGCCAGCAAGGATGGGAAAAACATTCAGTACTTC. This encodes CASKDGKNIQYF.

The chain recombines TRBV27 with TRBJ1-5, with D maybe TRBD1 (6 bases). The germline V and J ends were trimmed by 8 bases and 0 bases, with 26 bases remaining between them. This CDR3 is 19 amino acids long. Germline CDR1 and CDR2: MNHEY and SMNVEV (reference sequence). This chain's CDR3 is CASGYSGARRGYSNQPQHF. The CDR3 DNA sequence: TGTGCCAGCGGGTATTCAGGGGCGCGACGGGGGTATAGCAATCAGCCCCAGCATTTT.

The chain uses TRBV28 and TRBJ1-4, with TRBD1 matching 7 bases. The J segment lost 5 bases and the V segment lost 4 bases, leaving 7 bases of the junction unmatched. CDR1 is MDHEN, CDR2 SYDVKM, per germline. The CDR3 contains 15 residues. The chain's CDR3 is CASSSTGARNEKLFF. For the CDR3, the DNA is TGTGCCAGCAGTTCTACAGGGGCCCGAAATGAAAAACTGTTTTTT.

The V call is TRBV4-1, the J call TRBJ2-2; tentatively, D is TRBD1 (6 bases). The CDR3 is 18 amino acids. The germline V gene has CDR1 MGHRA and CDR2 YSYEKL. V lost 4 bases and J lost 1, with 19 bases in between. CDR3 in DNA: TGCGCCAGCAGCCCCCGCTTACTCTCGACAGGGAACACCGGGGAGCTGTTTTTT. As protein: CASSPRLLSTGNTGELFF.

CDR3 protein: CASSLTGRGRNEQYF. The CDR3 DNA is TGTGCCAGCAGTTTAACGGGCAGGGGGCGAAACGAGCAGTACTTC. The chain uses TRBV28 and TRBJ2-7, with 8 bases lining up with TRBD1. This CDR3 has 15 residues. Germline V lookup: CDR1 MDHEN, CDR2 SYDVKM. Losses at the gene ends were 2 bases for V and 5 bases for J; bases not matched to a gene: 8.

The V call is TRBV15, the J call TRBJ2-3; 7 nucleotides line up with TRBD1. The J segment lost 4 bases and the V segment lost 8 bases, leaving 6 bases of the junction unmatched. Germline V gene data show CDR1 as LNHNV and CDR2 as YYDKDF (reference sequence). This CDR3 contains 13 residues. The CDR3 reads CATSGGWADTQYF. Here the CDR3 DNA reads TGTGCCACCTCAGGGGGTTGGGCAGATACGCAGTATTTT.

This rearrangement joins TRBV5-1 to TRBJ1-1, with unresolved D. Trimming took off 5 bases at V and 1 base at J, with 3 bases between the two ends. CDR1 and CDR2 from the germline V gene are SGHRS and YFSETQ. CDR3 length: 11 amino acids. In nucleotides, the CDR3 is TGCGCCAGCAGACGGAACACTGAAGCTTTCTTT. Its protein product is CASRRNTEAFF.

This clone has more than one count but fewer than ten. This chain connects TRBV7-9 to TRBJ2-1; tentatively, D is TRBD2 (5 bases). From germline, CDR1 is SEHNR and CDR2 FQNEAQ (reference sequence). The CDR3 is 16 residues long. Trimming removed 1 base at V and 0 bases at J, with 10 bases between. The CDR3 DNA sequence: TGTGCCAGCAGCTTAGATACGGGAATCTCCTACAATGAGCAGTTCTTC. Translation gives CASSLDTGISYNEQFF.

V and J are TRBV11-3 and TRBJ1-2, with D perhaps matching TRBD1 (5 bases). There are 16 residues in the CDR3. CDR1 SGHNT and CDR2 YENEEA come from the germline V gene. V lost 0 bases, J lost 3 bases, and 14 bases lay in between. The CDR3: CASSLDGGRTDYGYTF. The DNA for the CDR3 is TGTGCCAGCAGCTTAGATGGGGGACGGACGGACTATGGCTACACCTTC.